The 11 T cell receptor beta chains below come from one sample, sequenced in a study of T-cell memory formation after mild COVID-19 (dated by TCRdb to the early 2020s). Libraries were constructed by 5' RACE. TCRdb names Illumina NovaSeq 6000 as the instrument used. The public sequencing data were trimmed at Q25 with fastp and processed into clonotypes with MiXCR by TCRdb, which kept only in-frame beta chains. One record per CDR3 amino acid sequence lists the most common genes and DNA. The sample data list 90,000 to 120,000 distinct CDR3 sequences, and 14% of these were observed just once. The top ten constitute around 40% of the sample. The sample consisted of PBMCs or a T cell subset sorted from them (not recorded which). The receptors come from a man younger than 30 who had mild COVID-19 (a few samples of this study predate the infection). The sample titles of this study are shuffled in the database, so cell type and time point are left out; the donor was told from shared clones.

In its sample, this clonotype was seen many times. The chain uses TRBV9 and TRBJ1-1; D possibly corresponds to TRBD1 (6 bases). Germline V gives CDR1 SGDLS, CDR2 YYNGEE. V lost 3 bases to trimming and J lost 3 bases, with 12 bases between them. The CDR3 is made up of 14 amino acids. CDR3 sequence: CASSDLGTYTEAFF. The CDR3 region has the DNA TGTGCCAGCAGCGACCTAGGGACATACACTGAAGCTTTCTTT.

This clonotype turned up a few times. The chain links TRBV11-2 to TRBJ2-3, with D hard to call. Per the germline V gene, CDR1 is SGHAT and CDR2 is FQNNGV. The V and J ends lost 4 bases and 9 bases respectively, with 23 bases between them. CDR3 length: 16 amino acids. The CDR3 is CASSSRTGRPSETQYF. The CDR3 region has the DNA TGTGCCAGCAGCTCGAGGACCGGACGCCCCTCCGAGACGCAGTATTTT.

This clonotype was found a few times. CDR3 nucleotides: TGTGCCAGCAGCTTTGACAGGCCTCTGGACGAGCAGTACTTC. Translation: CASSFDRPLDEQYF. The chain carries TRBV7-8 and TRBJ2-7; possible D gene TRBD1, 6 bases. Germline V gene sequence: CDR1 SGHVS, CDR2 FQNEAQ. CDR3 length: 14 amino acids. The germline V and J ends were trimmed by 3 bases and 5 bases, with 14 bases remaining between them.

V usage is TRBV4-1 and J usage is TRBJ2-7, with D perhaps being TRBD1 or TRBD2 (5 bases each). V lost 4 bases and J 2 bases, leaving 12 bases between the germline ends. The germline gives CDR1 MGHRA, CDR2 YSYEKL. This CDR3 is 14 amino acids long. The CDR3 nucleotides are TGCGCCAGCAGCCCACCGGGGCGAACCTACGAGCAGTACTTC. Protein product: CASSPPGRTYEQYF.

This clonotype occurred many times. The V gene is TRBV6-5, the J gene TRBJ2-1; D gene uncertain. The CDR3 has 12 residues. With 2 bases removed from V and 7 bases from J, the gap between germline ends came to 6 bases. Germline assignment: CDR1 MNHEY and CDR2 SVGAGI. Written as DNA, the CDR3 is TGTGCCAGCAGTTACGTCGGAAATGAGCAGTTCTTC. The encoded protein is CASSYVGNEQFF.

The CDR3 protein is CASSFSGGANYNEQFF. DNA for the CDR3: TGTGCCAGCAGCTTCTCAGGCGGGGCAAACTACAATGAGCAGTTCTTC. The chain carries TRBV7-9 and TRBJ2-1; tentative D call: TRBD2 (6 bases). This CDR3 spans 16 amino acids. The germline V gene encodes CDR1 SEHNR and CDR2 FQNEAQ (reference sequence). V lost 3 bases, J lost 3 bases, and 15 bases lay in between.

This clonotype was detected only a few times. The CDR3 is CSARDRLGVIDEQFF. For the CDR3, the DNA is TGCAGTGCTAGAGATCGACTTGGGGTTATCGATGAGCAGTTCTTC. The V and J genes are TRBV20-1 and TRBJ2-1; D is uncertain. This CDR3 spans 15 amino acids. V was shortened by 0 bases and J by 8 bases, with 17 bases between the two germline ends. Looked up from germline, CDR1 is DFQATT and CDR2 is SNEGSKA (reference sequence).

As for this clonotype: A much larger clone differs from this one at a single base, so this may be a read error. V is TRBV20-1 and J is TRBJ1-5; no clear D gene. In germline, CDR1 is DFQATT, CDR2 SNEGSKA (reference sequence). This CDR3 is 14 amino acids long. The CDR3 reads CSARNAVSNQPKHF. The CDR3 region has the DNA TGCAGTGCTAGAAACGCAGTTAGCAATCAGCCCAAGCATTTT.

This clonotype was seen repeatedly, ten times or more. The chain carries TRBV4-1 and TRBJ1-2; D unclear. CDR3 length: 15 residues. V lost 2 bases and J lost 1, with 11 bases in between. Germline values: CDR1 MGHRA, CDR2 YSYEKL. The CDR3 is CASSQQDGDNYGYTF. The CDR3 DNA follows: TGCGCCAGCAGCCAACAGGACGGAGATAACTATGGCTACACCTTC.

The chain uses TRBV25-1 and TRBJ1-2, with 7 bases aligning to TRBD1. Germline V gene sequence: CDR1 MGHDK, CDR2 SYGVNS. The CDR3 sequence is 16 residues long. J was trimmed by 4 bases and V by 4 bases; bases with no gene match: 12. The CDR3 loop is CASSGFKQTGTYGYTF. Here the CDR3 DNA reads TGTGCCAGCAGTGGGTTCAAACAGACAGGGACCTATGGCTACACCTTC.

The gene calls are TRBV12-3 or TRBV12-4 and TRBJ2-7, with TRBD1 matching 9 bases. The trim removed 5 bases at V and 4 bases at J, leaving 6 bases unmatched. The CDR3 runs to 14 residues. The CDR3 nucleotides are TGTGCCAGCAGTCCCGGGACAGGGAGGTACGAGCAGTACTTC. Encoded protein: CASSPGTGRYEQYF.